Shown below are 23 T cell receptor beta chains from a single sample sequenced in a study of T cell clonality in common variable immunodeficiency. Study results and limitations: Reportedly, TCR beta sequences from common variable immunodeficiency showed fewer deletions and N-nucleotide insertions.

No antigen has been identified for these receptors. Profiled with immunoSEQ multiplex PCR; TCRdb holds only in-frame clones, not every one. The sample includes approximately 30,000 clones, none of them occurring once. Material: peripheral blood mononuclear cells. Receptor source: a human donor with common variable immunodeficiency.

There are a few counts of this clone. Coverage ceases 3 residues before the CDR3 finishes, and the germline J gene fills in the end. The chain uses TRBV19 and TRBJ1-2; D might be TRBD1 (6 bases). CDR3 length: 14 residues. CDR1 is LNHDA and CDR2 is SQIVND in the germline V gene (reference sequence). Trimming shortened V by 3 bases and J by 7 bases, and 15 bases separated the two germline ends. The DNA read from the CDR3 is TGTGCCAGTAGTATCGGCAGGGACACTAGTGGC. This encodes CASSIGRDTSG. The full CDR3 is CASSIGRDTSGYTF.

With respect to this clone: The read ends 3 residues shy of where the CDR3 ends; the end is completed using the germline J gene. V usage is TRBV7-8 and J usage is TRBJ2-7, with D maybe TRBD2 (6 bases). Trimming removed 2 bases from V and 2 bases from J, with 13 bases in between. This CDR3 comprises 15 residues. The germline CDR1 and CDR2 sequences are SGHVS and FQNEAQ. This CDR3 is CASSLSGTEPYEQYF. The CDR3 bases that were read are TGTGCCAGCAGCTTATCCGGGACTGAGCCCTACGAG.

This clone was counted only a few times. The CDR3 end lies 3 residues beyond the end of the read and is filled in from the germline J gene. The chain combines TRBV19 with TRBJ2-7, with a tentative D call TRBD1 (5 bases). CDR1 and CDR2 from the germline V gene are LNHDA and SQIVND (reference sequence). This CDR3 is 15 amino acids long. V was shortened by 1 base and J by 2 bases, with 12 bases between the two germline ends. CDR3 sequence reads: CASSIARRAAYEQYF. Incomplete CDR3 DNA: TGTGCCAGTAGTATAGCGCGCAGGGCCGCCTACGAG.

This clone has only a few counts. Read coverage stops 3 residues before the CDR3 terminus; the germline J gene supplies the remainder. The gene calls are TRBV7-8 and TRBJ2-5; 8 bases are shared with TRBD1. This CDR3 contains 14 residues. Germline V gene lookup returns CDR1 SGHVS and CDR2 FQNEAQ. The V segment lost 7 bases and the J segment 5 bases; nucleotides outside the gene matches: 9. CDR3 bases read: TGTGCCAGCACCACAGACTACAGGGGGGAGACC. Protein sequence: CASTTDYRGET. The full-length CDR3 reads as CASTTDYRGETQYF.

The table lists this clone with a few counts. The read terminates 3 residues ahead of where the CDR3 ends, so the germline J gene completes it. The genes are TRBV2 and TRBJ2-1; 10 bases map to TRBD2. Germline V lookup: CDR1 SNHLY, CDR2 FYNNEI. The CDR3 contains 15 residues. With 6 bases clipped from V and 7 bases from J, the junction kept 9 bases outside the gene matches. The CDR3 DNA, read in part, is TGTGCCAGCAGCCCGGGACTAGCGATGAGTAATGAG. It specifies CASSPGLAMSNE. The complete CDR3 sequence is CASSPGLAMSNEQFF.

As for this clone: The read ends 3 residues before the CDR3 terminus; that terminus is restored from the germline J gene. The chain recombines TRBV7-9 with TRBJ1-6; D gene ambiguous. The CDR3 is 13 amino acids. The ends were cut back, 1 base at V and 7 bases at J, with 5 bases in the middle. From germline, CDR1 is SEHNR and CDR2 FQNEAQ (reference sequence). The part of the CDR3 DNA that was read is TGTGCCAGCAGCTTAGGGCAGAATTCACCC. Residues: CASSLGQNSP. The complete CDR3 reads CASSLGQNSPLHF.

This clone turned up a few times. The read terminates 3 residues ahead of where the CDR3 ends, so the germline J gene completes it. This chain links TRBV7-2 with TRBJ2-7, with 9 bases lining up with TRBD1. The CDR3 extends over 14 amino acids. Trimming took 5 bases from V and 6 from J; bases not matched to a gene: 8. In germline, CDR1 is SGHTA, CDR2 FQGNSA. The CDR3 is CASSTRQGGGEQYF. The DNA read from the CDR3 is TGTGCCAGCAGCACCCGACAGGGGGGTGGCGAG.

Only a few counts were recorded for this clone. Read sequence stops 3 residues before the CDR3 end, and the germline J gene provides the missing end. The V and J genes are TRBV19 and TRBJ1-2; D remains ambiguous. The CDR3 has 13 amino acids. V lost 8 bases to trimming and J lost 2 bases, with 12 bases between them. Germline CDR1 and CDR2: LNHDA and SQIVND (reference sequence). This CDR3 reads CASGYLGNYGYTF. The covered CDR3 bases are TGTGCCAGTGGGTATCTCGGGAACTATGGC.

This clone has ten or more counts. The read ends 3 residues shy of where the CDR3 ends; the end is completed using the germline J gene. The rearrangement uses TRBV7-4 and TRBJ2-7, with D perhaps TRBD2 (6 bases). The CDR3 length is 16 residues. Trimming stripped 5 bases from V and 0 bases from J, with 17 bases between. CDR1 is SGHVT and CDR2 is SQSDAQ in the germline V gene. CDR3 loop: CASSPLGEVSSYEQYF. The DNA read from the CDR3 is TGTGCCAGCAGCCCCCTCGGGGAGGTCAGCTCCTACGAG. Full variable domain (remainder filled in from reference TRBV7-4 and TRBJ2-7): GAGVSQSPRYKVAKRGRDVALRCDSISGHVTLYWYRQTLGQGSEVLTYSQSDAQRDKSGRPSGRFSAERPERSVSTLKIQRTEQGDSAVYLCASSPLGEVSSYEQYFGPGTRLTVT.

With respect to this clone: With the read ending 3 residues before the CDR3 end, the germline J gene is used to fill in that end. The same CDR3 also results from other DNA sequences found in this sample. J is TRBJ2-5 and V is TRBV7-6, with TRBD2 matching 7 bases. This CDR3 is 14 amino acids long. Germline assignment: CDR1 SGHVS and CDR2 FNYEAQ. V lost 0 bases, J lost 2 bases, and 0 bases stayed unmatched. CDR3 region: CASSLAGGQETQYF. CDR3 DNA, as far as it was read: TGTGCCAGCAGCTTAGCGGGGGGGCAAGAGACC.

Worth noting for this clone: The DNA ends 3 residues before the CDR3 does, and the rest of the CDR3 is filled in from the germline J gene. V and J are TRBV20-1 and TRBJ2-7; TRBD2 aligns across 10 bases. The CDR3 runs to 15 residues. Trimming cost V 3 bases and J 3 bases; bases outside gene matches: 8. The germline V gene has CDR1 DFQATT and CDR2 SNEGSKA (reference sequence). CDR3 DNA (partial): TGCAGTGCTAGGGAACTGACTAGCGGGCGCTACGAG. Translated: CSARELTSGRYE. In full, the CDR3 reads CSARELTSGRYEQYF.

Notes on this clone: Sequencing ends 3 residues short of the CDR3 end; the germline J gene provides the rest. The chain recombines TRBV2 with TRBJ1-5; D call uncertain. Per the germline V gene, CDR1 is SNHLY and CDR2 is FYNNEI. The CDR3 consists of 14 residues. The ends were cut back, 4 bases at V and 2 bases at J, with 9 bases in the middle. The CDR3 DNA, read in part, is TGTGCCAGCAGTGGTCGGGGTGGCAATCAGCCC. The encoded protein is CASSGRGGNQP. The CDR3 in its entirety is CASSGRGGNQPQHF.

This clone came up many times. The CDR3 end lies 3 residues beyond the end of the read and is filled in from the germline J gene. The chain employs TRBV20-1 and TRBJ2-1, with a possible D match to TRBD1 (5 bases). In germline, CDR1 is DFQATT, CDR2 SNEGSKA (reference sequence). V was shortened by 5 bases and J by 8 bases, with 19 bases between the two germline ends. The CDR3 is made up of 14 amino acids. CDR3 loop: CSARRRSGRDEQFF. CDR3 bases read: TGCAGTGCTCGTAGACGTTCTGGCAGGGATGAG.

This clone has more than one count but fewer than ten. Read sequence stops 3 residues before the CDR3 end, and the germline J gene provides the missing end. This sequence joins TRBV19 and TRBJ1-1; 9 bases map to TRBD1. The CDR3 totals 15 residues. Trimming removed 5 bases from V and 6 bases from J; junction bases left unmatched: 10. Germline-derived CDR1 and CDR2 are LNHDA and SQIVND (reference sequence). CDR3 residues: CASSQQHRGHAEAFF. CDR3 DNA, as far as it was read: TGTGCCAGTAGTCAACAGCACAGGGGGCACGCTGAA.

The covered CDR3 bases are TGTGCCAGCAGCCGACAGTTGAACACTGAA. Translating gives CASSRQLNTE. The entire CDR3 sequence reads CASSRQLNTEAFF. The chain has TRBV7-2 and TRBJ1-1; possibly TRBD1 for D (5 bases). The sequence runs out 3 residues before the end of the CDR3; the remainder is reconstructed from the germline J gene. Germline CDR1 is SGHTA and CDR2 is FQGNSA. This CDR3 is 13 amino acids long. Deletions cut 5 bases from V and 0 bases from J, with 7 bases between.

CDR3 DNA, as far as it was read: TGTGCCAGCAGTGATGTAGGACTCAGCTTTAGCACTGAA. Its translation: CASSDVGLSFSTE. The full CDR3 is CASSDVGLSFSTEAFF. V gene TRBV6-1 combines with J gene TRBJ1-1; D unresolved. The read is 3 residues too short to cover the CDR3 end, so that end is filled in from the germline J gene. CDR3 length equals 16 residues. Germline V gene lookup returns CDR1 MNHNS and CDR2 SASEGT. Trimming pared 3 bases from V and 4 bases from J, leaving 18 bases between.

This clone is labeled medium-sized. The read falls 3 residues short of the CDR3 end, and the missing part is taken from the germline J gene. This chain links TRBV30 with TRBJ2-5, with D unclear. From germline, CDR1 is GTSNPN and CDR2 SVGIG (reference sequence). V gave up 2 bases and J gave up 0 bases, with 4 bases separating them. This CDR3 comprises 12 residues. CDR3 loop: CAWSYNQETQYF. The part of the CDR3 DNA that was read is TGTGCCTGGAGTTACAACCAAGAGACC.

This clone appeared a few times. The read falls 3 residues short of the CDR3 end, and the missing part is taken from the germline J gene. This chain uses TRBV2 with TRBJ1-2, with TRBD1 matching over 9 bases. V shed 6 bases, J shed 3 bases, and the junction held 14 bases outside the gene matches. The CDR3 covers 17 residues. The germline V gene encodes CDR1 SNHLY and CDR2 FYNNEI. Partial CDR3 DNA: TGTGCCAGCAGCCCACAGGGGACAGGGCAGTCAGACTATGGC. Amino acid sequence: CASSPQGTGQSDYG. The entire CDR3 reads CASSPQGTGQSDYGYTF.

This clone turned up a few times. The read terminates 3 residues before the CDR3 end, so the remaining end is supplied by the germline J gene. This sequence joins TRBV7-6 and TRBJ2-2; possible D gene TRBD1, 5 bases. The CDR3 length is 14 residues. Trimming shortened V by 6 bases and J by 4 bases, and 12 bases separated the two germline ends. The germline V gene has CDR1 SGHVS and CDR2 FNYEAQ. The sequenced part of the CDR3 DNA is TGTGCCAGCAGTAATATCAGGGCCACCGGGGAG. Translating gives CASSNIRATGE. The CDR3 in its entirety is CASSNIRATGELFF.

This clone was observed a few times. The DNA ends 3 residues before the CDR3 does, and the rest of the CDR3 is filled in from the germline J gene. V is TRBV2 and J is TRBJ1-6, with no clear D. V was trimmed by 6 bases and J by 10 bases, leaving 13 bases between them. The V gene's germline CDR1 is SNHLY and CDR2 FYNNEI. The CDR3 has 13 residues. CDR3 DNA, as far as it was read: TGTGCCAGCAGGGTTGGACTTAAGTCACCC. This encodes CASRVGLKSP. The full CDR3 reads CASRVGLKSPLHF.

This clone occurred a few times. CDR3 DNA, as far as it was read: TGTGCCAGCAGCTTTGGTAACTCTTACACAGATACG. This sequence encodes CASSFGNSYTDT. The whole CDR3 reads CASSFGNSYTDTQYF. V and J are TRBV7-2 and TRBJ2-3; D is unclear. The CDR3 end lies 3 residues beyond the end of the read and is filled in from the germline J gene. Germline values: CDR1 SGHTA, CDR2 FQGNSA. This CDR3 has 15 residues. Trimming stripped 3 bases from V and 2 bases from J, with 12 bases between.

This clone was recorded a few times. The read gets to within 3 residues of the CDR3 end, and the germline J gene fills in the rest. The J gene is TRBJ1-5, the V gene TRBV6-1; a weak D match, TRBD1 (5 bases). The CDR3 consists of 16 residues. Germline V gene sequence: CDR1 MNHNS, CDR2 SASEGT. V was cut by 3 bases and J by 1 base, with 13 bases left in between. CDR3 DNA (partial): TGTGCCAGCAGTGATTGGACAAGGTTGAGCAATCAGCCC. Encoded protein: CASSDWTRLSNQP. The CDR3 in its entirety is CASSDWTRLSNQPQHF.

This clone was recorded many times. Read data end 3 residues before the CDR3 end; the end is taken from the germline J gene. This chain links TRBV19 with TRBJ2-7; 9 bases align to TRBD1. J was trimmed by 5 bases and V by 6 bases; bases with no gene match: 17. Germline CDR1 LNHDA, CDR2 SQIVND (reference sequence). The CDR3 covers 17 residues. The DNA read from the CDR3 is TGTGCCAGTAGCTACAGTCCCCTCGGGACAGGGAGGAACGAG. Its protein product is CASSYSPLGTGRNE. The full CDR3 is CASSYSPLGTGRNEQYF.